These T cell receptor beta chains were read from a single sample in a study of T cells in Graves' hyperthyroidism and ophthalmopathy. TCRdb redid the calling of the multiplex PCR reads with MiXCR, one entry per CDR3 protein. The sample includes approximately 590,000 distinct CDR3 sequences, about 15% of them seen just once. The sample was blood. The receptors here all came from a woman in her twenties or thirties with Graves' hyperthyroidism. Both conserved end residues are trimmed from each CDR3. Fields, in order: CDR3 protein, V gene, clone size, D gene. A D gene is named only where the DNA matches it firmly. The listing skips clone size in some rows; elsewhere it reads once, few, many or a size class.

AWSPWGGGVRNYGYT TRBV30 many .
ASSRAGDGSPLH TRBV7-9 many .
ASSQGYSADTQY TRBV4-2 . .
ASTRTGENIQY TRBV28 many TRBD1
ASSSWRSPSNEQF TRBV9 many .
ASRPQGASYNEQL TRBV2 . TRBD1
ASSGAGKETGSNTQY TRBV27 few .
ASSSAGWNEQF TRBV7-3 many .
ATSTGHSGTPTLNEQF TRBV15 few TRBD2
AISASAAGGPSYEQY TRBV10-3 many TRBD2
ATQPLLNTEAF TRBV7-9 many .
ASSVGGGGTEAF TRBV27 . .
ASGGTSGREQF TRBV12-5 many TRBD2
SVVQGAHEQY TRBV29-1 . TRBD1
ASSLSSGARTDTQY TRBV7-3 few .
ASSNRGVTDTQY TRBV19 . TRBD1
ASSLAGLAGGSYEQY TRBV7-2 few TRBD2
SVTSSRGAEAF TRBV29-1 few .
SARDGDRGSNQPQH TRBV20-1 many TRBD1
ASSVLGVGTSEQY TRBV27 . .
ATRGTGVSYNEQF TRBV15 few .
ASSVHYEQY TRBV7-2 many .